One and the same sample provided the 2 T cell receptor beta chains below, sequenced in a study of technical replicates of blood from a handful of donors (dated by TCRdb to about 2017). The library was generated by the immunoSEQ multiplex PCR assay. TCRdb re-hosts the immuneACCESS table, in-frame sequences only. Its copies lack some clones; in the studies checked, an unresolved V gene accounts for under half of them, and the cause for the rest is not known. The sample records approximately 15,000 clones, approximately 88% of which are singletons. The ten largest clonotypes hold around 12% of the sample. The sequenced sample was PBMCs. Receptor source: a human donor in good health.

J is TRBJ2-5 and V is TRBV7-2, with a weak D call TRBD1 (6 bases). This CDR3 has 15 amino acids. Germline V lookup: CDR1 SGHTA, CDR2 FQGNSA. Trimming removed 1 base from V and 5 bases from J, with 14 bases in between. CDR3 protein: CASSLEGRGRETQYF. CDR3 in DNA: TGTGCCAGCAGCTTAGAAGGCAGGGGTCGGGAGACCCAGTACTTC. The full variable domain, with the rest looked up from reference TRBV7-2 and TRBJ2-5, is GAGVSQSPSNKVTEKGKDVELRCDPISGHTALYWYRQSLGQGLEFLIYFQGNSAPDKSGLPSDRFSAERTGGSVSTLTIQRTQQEDSAVYLCASSLEGRGRETQYFGPGTRLLVL.

The chain employs TRBV2 and TRBJ2-7; 8 bases are a match to TRBD2. Trimming removed 6 bases from V and 6 bases from J; junction bases left unmatched: 10. This CDR3 has 14 amino acids. Germline CDR1 SNHLY, CDR2 FYNNEI. CDR3 residues: CASRPGGINGEQYF. The CDR3 coding sequence is TGTGCCAGCAGGCCGGGAGGGATTAACGGCGAGCAGTACTTC.